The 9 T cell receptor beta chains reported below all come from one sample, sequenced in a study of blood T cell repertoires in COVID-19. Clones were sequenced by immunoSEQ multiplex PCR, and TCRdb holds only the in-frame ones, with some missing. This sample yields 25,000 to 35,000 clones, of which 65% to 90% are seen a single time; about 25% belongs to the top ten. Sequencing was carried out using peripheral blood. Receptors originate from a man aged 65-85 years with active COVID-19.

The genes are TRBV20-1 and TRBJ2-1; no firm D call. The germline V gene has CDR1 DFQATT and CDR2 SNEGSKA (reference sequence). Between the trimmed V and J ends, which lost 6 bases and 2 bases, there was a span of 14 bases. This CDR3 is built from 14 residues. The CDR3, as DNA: TGCAGTGCCAGTAGCCTATTGCCCTACAATGAGCAGTTCTTC. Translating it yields CSASSLLPYNEQFF.

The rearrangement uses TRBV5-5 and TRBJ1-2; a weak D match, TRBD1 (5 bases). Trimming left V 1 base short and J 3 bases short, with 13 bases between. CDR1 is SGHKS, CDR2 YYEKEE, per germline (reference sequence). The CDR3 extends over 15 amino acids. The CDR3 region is CASSLRAGNHYGYTF. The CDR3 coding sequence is TGTGCCAGCAGCTTGCGGGCAGGGAACCACTATGGCTACACCTTC. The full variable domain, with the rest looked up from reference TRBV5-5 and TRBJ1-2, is DAGVTQSPTHLIKTRGQQVTLRCSPISGHKSVSWYQQVLGQGPQFIFQYYEKEERGRGNFPDRFSARQFPNYSSELNVNALLLGDSALYLCASSLRAGNHYGYTFGSGTRLTVV.

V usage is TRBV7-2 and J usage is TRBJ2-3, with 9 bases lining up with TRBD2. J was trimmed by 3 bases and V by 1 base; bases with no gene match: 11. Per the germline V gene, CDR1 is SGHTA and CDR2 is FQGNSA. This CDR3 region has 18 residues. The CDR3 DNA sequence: TGTGCCAGCAGCTTAGGGTATGGCGGGGGGGTCGTAACAGATACGCAGTATTTT. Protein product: CASSLGYGGGVVTDTQYF.

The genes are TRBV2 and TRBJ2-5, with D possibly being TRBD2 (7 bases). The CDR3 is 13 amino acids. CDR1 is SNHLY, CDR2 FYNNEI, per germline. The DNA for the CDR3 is TGTGTCACAGCTCGGGGGGCCCAAGAGACCCAGTACTTC. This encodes CVTARGAQETQYF.

Here the CDR3 DNA reads TGTGCCAGCAGCTTGGACAGAATAGATGGCTACACCTTC. This sequence encodes CASSLDRIDGYTF. The genes are TRBV12-3 or TRBV12-4 and TRBJ1-2, with TRBD1 as a possible D gene (6 bases). CDR3 length equals 13 residues. V was cut by 6 bases and J by 6 bases, with 14 bases left in between.

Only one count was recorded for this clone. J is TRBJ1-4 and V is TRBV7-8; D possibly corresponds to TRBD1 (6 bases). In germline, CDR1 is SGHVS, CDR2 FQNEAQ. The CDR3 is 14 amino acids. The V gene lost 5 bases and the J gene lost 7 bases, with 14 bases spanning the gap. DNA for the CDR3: TGTGCCAGCAGCATTATGGACAGCTCTGAAAAACTGTTTTTT. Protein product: CASSIMDSSEKLFF. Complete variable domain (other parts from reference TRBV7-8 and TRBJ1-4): GAGVSQSPRYKVAKRGQDVALRCDPISGHVSLFWYQQALGQGPEFLTYFQNEAQLDKSGLPSDRFFAERPEGSVSTLKIQRTQQEDSAVYLCASSIMDSSEKLFFGSGTQLSVL.

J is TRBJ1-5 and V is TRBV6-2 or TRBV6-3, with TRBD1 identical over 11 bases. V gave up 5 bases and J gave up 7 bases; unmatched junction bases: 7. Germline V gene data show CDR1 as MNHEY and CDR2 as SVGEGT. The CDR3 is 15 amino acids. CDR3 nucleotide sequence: TGTGCCAGCAGTCCCCGGACAGGGGGCTGGCAGCCCCAGCATTTT. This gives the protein CASSPRTGGWQPQHF.

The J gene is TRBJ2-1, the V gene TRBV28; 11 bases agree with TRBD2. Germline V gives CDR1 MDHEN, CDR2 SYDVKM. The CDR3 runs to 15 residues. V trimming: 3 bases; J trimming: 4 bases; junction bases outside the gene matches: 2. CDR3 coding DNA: TGTGCCAGCAGTTTCATAGCGGGAGGGTACAATGAGCAGTTCTTC. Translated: CASSFIAGGYNEQFF.

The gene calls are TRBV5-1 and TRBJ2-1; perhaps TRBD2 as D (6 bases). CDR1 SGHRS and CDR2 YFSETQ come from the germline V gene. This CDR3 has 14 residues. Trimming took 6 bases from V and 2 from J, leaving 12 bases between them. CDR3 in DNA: TGCGCCAGCACTGGGGAGGCCGCCTACAATGAGCAGTTCTTC. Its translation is CASTGEAAYNEQFF.